The 21 T cell receptor beta chains below come from one sample, sequenced in a study of blood T cell repertoires in COVID-19. Only in-frame clones appear in the TCRdb table, and some are missing; sequencing was by immunoSEQ multiplex PCR. The sample consists of approximately 140,000 clones, 85% to 90% of them appearing once. The sequenced sample consisted of peripheral blood. All receptors come from a woman aged 55-69 years with acute or convalescent COVID-19.

The V call is TRBV6-2 or TRBV6-3, the J call TRBJ2-7; tentative D call: TRBD2 (5 bases). V was trimmed by 4 bases and J by 2 bases, leaving 12 bases between them. This CDR3 has 14 residues. Germline CDR1 reads MNHEY; CDR2 reads SVGEGT. CDR3 DNA: TGTGCCAGCAGTTCCCCGGACTTAACCTACGAGCAGTACTTC. Its translation is CASSSPDLTYEQYF.

DNA for the CDR3: TGTGCCAGCAGCTTGTGGGCAGGGCGGACCGGGGAGCTGTTTTTT. It encodes CASSLWAGRTGELFF. The rearrangement joins TRBV5-5 to TRBJ2-2; possibly TRBD1 for D (5 bases). CDR3 length equals 15 residues. From germline, CDR1 is SGHKS and CDR2 YYEKEE (reference sequence). Trimming removed 1 base from V and 5 bases from J, with 12 bases in between.

This sequence joins TRBV7-8 and TRBJ1-5; 11 nucleotides line up with TRBD1. The junction had 9 bases not matched to a gene; V was cut back by 4 bases and J by 4 bases. The CDR3 spans 17 residues. Germline CDR1 reads SGHVS; CDR2 reads FQNEAQ. The CDR3 DNA is TGTGCCAGCAGCTCGTCCCGGGACAGGGGGTATAATCAGCCCCAGCATTTT. Translation: CASSSSRDRGYNQPQHF.

The genes are TRBV10-3 and TRBJ1-2; D is undetermined. CDR1 and CDR2 (germline): ENHRY, SYGVKD. The CDR3 loop spans 15 amino acids. V gave up 3 bases and J gave up 7 bases, with 18 bases separating them. CDR3 DNA: TGTGCCATCAGTGATAATACCAGGAACCCTATTGGCTACACCTTC. Its protein is CAISDNTRNPIGYTF.

The chain recombines TRBV19 with TRBJ2-7; the match to TRBD1 covers 8 bases. CDR1 is LNHDA, CDR2 SQIVND, per germline (reference sequence). Trimming removed 6 bases from V and 3 bases from J; junction bases left unmatched: 13. The length of the CDR3 is 16 residues. CDR3 nucleotides: TGTGCCAGTAGGGATTACCGACAGGGGTCACGCTACGAGCAGTACTTC. This gives the protein CASRDYRQGSRYEQYF. Full variable domain (missing parts from reference TRBV19 and TRBJ2-7): DGGITQSPKYLFRKEGQNVTLSCEQNLNHDAMYWYRQDPGQGLRLIYYSQIVNDFQKGDIAEGYSVSREKKESFPLTVTSAQKNPTAFYLCASRDYRQGSRYEQYFGPGTRLTVT.

The chain has TRBV15 and TRBJ2-1, with a weak D call TRBD1 (6 bases). Germline-derived CDR1 and CDR2 are LNHNV and YYDKDF (reference sequence). This CDR3 spans 15 amino acids. Trimming shortened V by 1 base and J by 10 bases, and 17 bases separated the two germline ends. The CDR3 is CATSRAGTPSNEQFF. CDR3 coding DNA: TGTGCCACCAGCAGAGCCGGGACACCCAGCAACGAGCAGTTCTTC. Together with reference TRBV15 and TRBJ2-1, the CDR3 gives the full variable domain: DAMVIQNPRYQVTQFGKPVTLSCSQTLNHNVMYWYQQKSSQAPKLLFHYYDKDFNNEADTPDNFQSRRPNTSFCFLDIRSPGLGDTAMYLCATSRAGTPSNEQFFGPGTRLTVL.

V gene TRBV7-2 combines with J gene TRBJ1-2, with 9 bases that match TRBD1. V dropped 2 bases and J dropped 6; count of bases not matched to a gene: 7. CDR1 is SGHTA, CDR2 FQGNSA, per germline. This CDR3 is 15 amino acids long. The DNA for the CDR3 is TGTGCCAGCAGCTTACTGTTGGGGACAGGGCATGGCTACACCTTC. This sequence encodes CASSLLLGTGHGYTF.

The rearrangement joins TRBV19 to TRBJ2-7; 9 bases are shared with TRBD1. This CDR3 comprises 13 residues. Trimming removed 6 bases from V and 6 bases from J; junction bases left unmatched: 6. Germline lookup yields CDR1 LNHDA and CDR2 SQIVND (reference sequence). CDR3: CASSLTGGSEQYF. The DNA of the CDR3 is TGTGCCAGTAGCCTCACAGGGGGCAGCGAGCAGTACTTC.

The chain links TRBV7-2 to TRBJ1-2, with 9 bases aligning to TRBD1. Germline CDR1 SGHTA, CDR2 FQGNSA. The junction had 9 bases not matched to a gene; V was cut back by 5 bases and J by 8 bases. The CDR3 is 14 residues long. CDR3 residues: CASSQGDRAYGYTF. The CDR3 DNA reads TGTGCCAGCAGCCAGGGGGACAGGGCTTACGGCTACACCTTC.

The V call is TRBV24-1, the J call TRBJ1-1; D is undetermined. Germline V CDR1 and CDR2: KGHDR, SFDVKD. The V gene lost 3 bases and the J gene lost 1 base, with 11 bases spanning the gap. The CDR3 sequence is 15 residues long. CDR3 bases: TGTGCCACCAGTGATCCCCGTAGTGGGAACACTGAAGCTTTCTTT. Translating it yields CATSDPRSGNTEAFF.

The chain uses TRBV13 and TRBJ2-7, with TRBD1 matching 9 bases. Germline V gene lookup returns CDR1 PRHDT and CDR2 FYEKMQ (reference sequence). J lost 4 bases, V lost 5 bases, and 6 bases had no gene match. CDR3 size: 14 residues. CDR3 coding DNA: TGTGCCAGCAGCGACCGGACAGGGGTATACGAGCAGTACTTC. Translation: CASSDRTGVYEQYF.

The chain employs TRBV4-1 and TRBJ2-1, with 9 bases that match TRBD1. The CDR3 runs 15 residues. CDR1 is MGHRA, CDR2 YSYEKL, per germline. V dropped 4 bases and J dropped 4; count of bases not matched to a gene: 5. CDR3 coding DNA: TGCGCCAGCAGCCCCCCGGGACAGGGATACAATGAGCAGTTCTTC. Its translation: CASSPPGQGYNEQFF.

In DNA, the CDR3 is TGTGCCAGCAGGAACCAGGGGTTAAGCACAGATACGCAGTATTTT. This translates into CASRNQGLSTDTQYF. V usage is TRBV6-5 and J usage is TRBJ2-3; possible D gene TRBD1, 6 bases. Germline CDR1 MNHEY, CDR2 SVGAGI. This CDR3 is built from 15 residues. V lost 6 bases and J lost 0, with 13 bases in between.

This chain joins TRBV18 and TRBJ2-2; the D is unclear. Trimming cost V 2 bases and J 6 bases, with 13 bases left between them. CDR1 KGHSH and CDR2 LQKENI come from the germline V gene. The CDR3 is 15 amino acids. CDR3 DNA: TGTGCCAGCTCACCAATGGAGAGTAGATCCGGGGAGCTGTTTTTT. Translated: CASSPMESRSGELFF.

The CDR3 loop is CASSRLTGVGEAFF. Here the CDR3 DNA reads TGTGCCAGCAGCCGACTTACAGGGGTCGGTGAAGCTTTCTTT. The chain is built from TRBV14 and TRBJ1-1; 7 bases align to TRBD1. CDR1 SGHDN and CDR2 FVKESK come from the germline V gene. The CDR3 has 14 amino acids. V lost 4 bases to trimming and J lost 7 bases; unmatched junction nucleotides: 9.

The chain has TRBV12-3 or TRBV12-4 and TRBJ1-6; a weak D match, TRBD1 (6 bases). CDR3 size: 12 residues. V was trimmed by 5 bases and J by 13 bases, leaving 12 bases between them. The chain's CDR3 is CASSLGATPLHF. As DNA, the CDR3 is TGTGCCAGCAGTCTGGGGGCTACCCCCCTCCACTTT.

The J gene is TRBJ2-7, the V gene TRBV28; maybe TRBD2 (6 bases). The CDR3 contains 13 residues. Germline CDR1 MDHEN, CDR2 SYDVKM. The V end lost 8 bases, the J end lost 0 bases, and 11 bases lay between the germline ends. The CDR3, as DNA: TGTGCCAGCCAGGACGGGAGCTCCTACGAGCAGTACTTC. Translation: CASQDGSSYEQYF.

This sequence joins TRBV6-6 and TRBJ1-5; TRBD1 agrees at 7 bases. Looked up from germline, CDR1 is MNHNY and CDR2 is SVGAGI (reference sequence). J lost 6 bases, V lost 7 bases, and 6 bases had no gene match. The CDR3 length is 13 residues. CDR3 amino acids: CASTDRVSQPQHF. In DNA form, the CDR3 reads TGTGCCAGCACCGACAGGGTTAGTCAGCCCCAGCATTTT.

The chain joins TRBV3-1 (or the pseudogene TRBV3-2) to TRBJ2-3, with D unresolved. This CDR3 has 14 amino acids. Deletions cut 6 bases from V and 1 base from J, with 11 bases between. Germline values: CDR1 LGHDT, CDR2 YNNKEL (reference sequence). The CDR3 DNA reads TGTGCCAGCAGGGAGAGTGGTGGCACAGATACGCAGTATTTT. It specifies CASRESGGTDTQYF.

The gene calls are TRBV9 and TRBJ1-3; no reliable D call. Looked up from germline, CDR1 is SGDLS and CDR2 is YYNGEE. This CDR3 is 13 amino acids long. Between the trimmed V and J ends, which lost 0 bases and 7 bases, there was a span of 8 bases. The CDR3 loop is CASSVALQNTIYF. The DNA of the CDR3 is TGTGCCAGCAGCGTAGCTCTGCAGAACACCATATATTTT.

This clone was counted a single time. The V call is TRBV12-3 or TRBV12-4, the J call TRBJ2-7; 7 positions match TRBD1. The J segment lost 6 bases and the V segment lost 5 bases, leaving 4 bases of the junction unmatched. This CDR3 is built from 12 residues. CDR3 DNA sequence: TGTGCCAGCAGTAAGACAGGGTCCGAGCAGTACTTC. Residues: CASSKTGSEQYF.